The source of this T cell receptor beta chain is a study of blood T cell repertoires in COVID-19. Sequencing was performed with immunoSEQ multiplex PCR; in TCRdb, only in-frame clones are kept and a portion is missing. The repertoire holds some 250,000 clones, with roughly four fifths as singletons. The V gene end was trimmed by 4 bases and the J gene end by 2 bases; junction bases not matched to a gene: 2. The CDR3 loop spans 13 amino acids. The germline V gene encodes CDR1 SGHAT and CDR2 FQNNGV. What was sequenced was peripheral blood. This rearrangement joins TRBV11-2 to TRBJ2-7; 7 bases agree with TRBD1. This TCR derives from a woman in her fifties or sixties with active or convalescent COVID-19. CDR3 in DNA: TGTGCCAGCAGCTATACAGGGGCCTACGAGCAGTACTTC. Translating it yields CASSYTGAYEQYF. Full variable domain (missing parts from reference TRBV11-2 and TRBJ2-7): EAGVAQSPRYKIIEKRQSVAFWCNPISGHATLYWYQQILGQGPKLLIQFQNNGVVDDSQLPKDRFSAERLKGVDSTLKIQPAKLEDSAVYLCASSYTGAYEQYFGPGTRLTVT.